These T cell receptor beta chains were read from a single sample in a study of CD8 T cells in Susac syndrome. One entry per CDR3 protein results from TCRdb running MiXCR on the immunoSEQ multiplex PCR reads. The table includes more than 100,000 distinct CDR3 sequences, around 80% detected once. The sequenced sample consisted of CD8+ T cells from PBMCs. These receptors were collected from a human donor with multiple sclerosis. CDR3s include the opening cysteine and the closing phenylalanine or tryptophan. A D gene is named only where the DNA matches it firmly. The size entry is marked missing in some rows and otherwise reads once, few, many or a size class.

.	TRBJ2-1	TRBV28	.	TGTGCCAGCAGTTTATTTCTGCCTTACAATGAGCAGTTCTTC	CASSLFLPYNEQFF
TRBD1	TRBJ1-5	TRBV7-9	few	TGTGCCAGCAGCAGCGGACAGGGGGCACATCAGCCCCAGCATTTT	CASSSGQGAHQPQHF
.	TRBJ1-2	TRBV12-5	.	TGTGCTAGTGGTTCCCTCTATAGGGGGGGCTACACCTTC	CASGSLYRGGYTF
.	TRBJ2-1	TRBV14	.	TGTGCCAGCAGCCCAAAGGGCCTCTACAATGAGCAGTTCTTC	CASSPKGLYNEQFF
.	TRBJ1-2	TRBV6-5	.	TGTGCCAGCACCTCAAGCGGGGCCAACTATGGCTACACCTTC	CASTSSGANYGYTF
.	TRBJ1-3	TRBV4-2	.	TGTGCCAGCAGCCAAGAATACGGAAACTTACTAACCATATATTTT	CASSQEYGNLLTIYF
.	TRBJ1-2	TRBV7-9	.	TGTGCCAGCAGCTTATATCTAAGGGGTGTCCACGGCTACTATACCTACACCTTC	CASSLYLRGVHGYYTYTF
.	TRBJ1-1	TRBV5-6	.	TGTGCCAGCAGCCCAGCATCAGGGCCCACTGAAGCTTTCTTT	CASSPASGPTEAFF
TRBD2	TRBJ2-1	TRBV29-1	.	TGCAGCGTCGCGGGACTAGCGGGAGTGGATGAGCAGTTCTTC	CSVAGLAGVDEQFF
.	TRBJ1-2	TRBV18	.	TGTGCCAGCTCCTTTGGACGGTCCGGTATCGTGTCAGATGGCTACACCTTC	CASSFGRSGIVSDGYTF
TRBD1	TRBJ1-1	TRBV27	.	TGTGCCAGCGGTGCTCAGGGGGCTGAAGCTTTCTTT	CASGAQGAEAFF
.	TRBJ1-1	TRBV2	.	TGTGCCAGCACCCCGGATGGCAGACTTAACACTGAAGCTTTCTTT	CASTPDGRLNTEAFF
.	TRBJ2-1	TRBV5-5	.	TGTGCCAGCAGCTTGGTAGACCTCGCGGGAGAGGGGGATGAGCAGTTCTTC	CASSLVDLAGEGDEQFF
TRBD2	TRBJ2-1	TRBV28	.	TGTGCCAGCAGTTTCGGGACTAGCGATTTCAATGAGCAGTTCTTC	CASSFGTSDFNEQFF
.	TRBJ1-2	TRBV3-1	.	TGTGCCAGCAGACTTAGGTCTGAGGGCTATGGCTACACCTTC	CASRLRSEGYGYTF
.	TRBJ1-2	TRBV12-3/TRBV12-4	.	TGTGCCAGCAGTTTAGTTTCTCGGGACTACTATGGCTACACCTTC	CASSLVSRDYYGYTF
.	TRBJ2-3	TRBV11-2	.	TGTGCCAGCAGCTTAGGGTGGGGGGATGGAGATACGCAGTATTTT	CASSLGWGDGDTQYF
TRBD1	TRBJ1-2	TRBV12-3/TRBV12-4	.	TGTGCCAGCAGTCCAGACAGGGCTACGGCTAACTATGGCTACACCTTC	CASSPDRATANYGYTF
TRBD2	TRBJ2-3	TRBV10-3	.	TGTGCCATCAGTGAAAAAGCGGGAGGGGCAGATACGCAGTATTTT	CAISEKAGGADTQYF
.	TRBJ2-4	TRBV10-3	few	TGTGCCACCCTGGCAACGGACTTGGGTGGAGAGGGAAACATTCAGTACTTC	CATLATDLGGEGNIQYF
.	TRBJ1-1	TRBV12-3/TRBV12-4	.	TGTGCCAGCAGCCCAACTTGGGGCAGCCGTGACACTGAAGCTTTCTTT	CASSPTWGSRDTEAFF
TRBD2	TRBJ2-5	TRBV24-1	few	TGTGCCACCAGTGATTTAGGACTAGCGGAACTCTACTTC	CATSDLGLAELYF
TRBD1	TRBJ2-5	TRBV15	.	TGTGCCACCAGCAGTTTAGGACAGGGACAGACCCAGTACTTC	CATSSLGQGQTQYF
.	TRBJ2-4	TRBV12-3/TRBV12-4	.	TGTGCCAGCAGTTCAGTCAGGGCGAGGGCCAAAAACATTCAGTACTTC	CASSSVRARAKNIQYF
.	TRBJ2-7	TRBV27	few	TGTGCCAGCAGTTTATCGAGGGGGGAGCAGTACTTC	CASSLSRGEQYF
TRBD2	TRBJ2-5	TRBV24-1	.	TGTGCCACGCAGGACCCCTTGGGAGGGGCCGGGGAGACCCAGTACTTC	CATQDPLGGAGETQYF
.	TRBJ2-2	TRBV28	.	TGTGCCAGCAGTTTACTTGGGGGTACCGGGGAGCTGTTTTTT	CASSLLGGTGELFF
.	TRBJ1-4	TRBV16	.	TGTGCCAGCAGCCCGGTACAGAATGAAAAACTGTTTTTT	CASSPVQNEKLFF
TRBD1	TRBJ1-6	TRBV7-6	few	TGTGCCAGCAGAACAACCCCCGGGACAGGGGATAATTCACCCCTCCACTTT	CASRTTPGTGDNSPLHF
.	TRBJ1-1	TRBV5-5	.	TGTGCCAGCAGCTTACTACCGGACGGGAACACTGAAGCTTTCTTT	CASSLLPDGNTEAFF
TRBD1	TRBJ1-1	TRBV19	.	TGTGCCAGTAGTATAGGGGACAGGGGGTTCACTGAAGCTTTCTTT	CASSIGDRGFTEAFF
.	TRBJ1-1	TRBV5-6	.	TGTGCCAGCAGCTTGGGCAACTACGAAGCTTTCTTT	CASSLGNYEAFF
.	TRBJ1-5	TRBV12-3/TRBV12-4	.	TGTGCCAGCAGTCAACGGGAGGGGGAGGTTAGCAATCAGCCCCAGCATTTT	CASSQREGEVSNQPQHF
.	TRBJ1-2	TRBV29-1	.	TGCAGCGTCCGGGGTGATTTCGATGGCTACACCTTC	CSVRGDFDGYTF
.	TRBJ1-1	TRBV7-6	.	TGTGCCAGCAGCTTAGAAGGAGGGAATATGTGGCAAGCTTTCTTT	CASSLEGGNMWQAFF
.	TRBJ2-5	TRBV2	.	TGTGCCAGCAGTGCCCCCTCAGAAGAGACCCAGTACTTC	CASSAPSEETQYF
.	TRBJ2-7	TRBV24-1	few	TGTGCCACCGCACCGCGAAGTGGAGCCTACGAGCAGTACTTC	CATAPRSGAYEQYF
.	TRBJ2-2	TRBV5-8	.	TGTGCCAGCAGCTGGGGCCTCGCGAACACCGGGGAGCTGTTTTTT	CASSWGLANTGELFF
TRBD1	TRBJ2-5	TRBV7-2	.	TGTGCCAGCAGCTTATGGGACAGGGGGCAAGAGACCCAGTACTTC	CASSLWDRGQETQYF
TRBD1	TRBJ2-2	TRBV6-1	few	TGTGCCAGCAGTCAGGGGGAGGGGGAGCTGTTTTTT	CASSQGEGELFF
TRBD2	TRBJ2-1	TRBV19	once	TGTGCCAGTAGTATCGGGGGGACCCCCTACAATGAGCAGTTCTTC	CASSIGGTPYNEQFF
TRBD1	TRBJ1-2	TRBV6-6	.	TGTGCCAGCAGTTACACAGGGGGCGAGGCGGATGGCTACACCTTC	CASSYTGGEADGYTF
TRBD2	TRBJ2-1	TRBV2	.	TGTGCCAGCAGTGGTGGGACTAGCGACTTACTAAACTACAATGAGCAGTTCTTC	CASSGGTSDLLNYNEQFF
.	TRBJ2-1	TRBV24-1	.	TGTGCCACCAGTGCAAAGATAATAACAGAGAGGAGCAATGAGCAGTTCTTC	CATSAKIITERSNEQFF
.	TRBJ2-2	TRBV12-3/TRBV12-4	.	TGTGCCAGCATCAAGGACAGCAACACCGGGGAGCTGTTTTTT	CASIKDSNTGELFF
.	TRBJ1-1	TRBV13	once	TGTGCCAGCAGCCCCCTTGGGACGGAAAACACTGAAGCTTTCTTT	CASSPLGTENTEAFF
TRBD1	TRBJ1-1	TRBV6-1	.	TGTGCCAGCAGTCGGCGGGACAGGGCTGAAGCTTTCTTT	CASSRRDRAEAFF
.	TRBJ1-1	TRBV14	.	TGTGCCAGCAGCCAAGGGAGGAGCACTGAAGCTTTCTTT	CASSQGRSTEAFF